Listed below are T cell receptor beta chains from one sample, sequenced in a study of OX40 agonist ivuxolimab in advanced cancers. Generated by immunoSEQ multiplex PCR, the TCRdb table keeps only in-frame clones and is missing some. Of more than 55,000 clones listed, 70% to 85% are singletons. The sample in question was CD4+ or CD8+ T cells sorted from blood, obtained in a trial of the OX40 agonist ivuxolimab. The receptor set was obtained from an adult with an advanced solid tumor such as melanoma, head and neck, liver or kidney cancer. Both conserved end residues are part of each CDR3. D genes are given only for firm matches. Clone size is shown for a subset of rows, as once, few, many or a class of expanded clone.

d_gene	v_gene	abundance	j_gene	CDR3nt	CDR3aa
-	TRBV11-2	-	TRBJ1-1	TGTGCCAGCAGTCTTCAGGGGTTAGAAGCTTTCTTT	CASSLQGLEAFF
-	TRBV5-1	-	TRBJ2-5	TGCGCCAGTCCCGGAACAGTCCAAGAGACCCAGTACTTC	CASPGTVQETQYF
TRBD2	TRBV18	-	TRBJ2-7	TGTGCCAGCTCACCAGAATTAGCGGGCCCCTCCTACGAGCAGTACTTC	CASSPELAGPSYEQYF
-	TRBV5-1	-	TRBJ2-2	TGCGCCAGTGGGGGGCAGACGAACACCGGGGAGCTGTTTTTT	CASGGQTNTGELFF
TRBD1	TRBV6-6	-	TRBJ2-7	TGTGCCAGCAGTCCTGACAGGGTTAGTGAGCAGTACTTC	CASSPDRVSEQYF
TRBD2	TRBV5-1	-	TRBJ2-3	TGCGCCAGCAGCTTGGCGTTATCTAGCGGGGCCTATAGCACAGATACGCAGTATTTT	CASSLALSSGAYSTDTQYF
TRBD2	TRBV7-2	-	TRBJ2-1	TGTGCCAGCAGCCCGGGACTAGCGGAGGGAGATGAGCAGTTCTTC	CASSPGLAEGDEQFF
-	TRBV30	-	TRBJ1-1	TGTGCCTGGAGTGGGGGGGCTCAGGGACAGAACACTGAAGCTTTCTTT	CAWSGGAQGQNTEAFF
-	TRBV4-3	-	TRBJ1-3	TGCGCCAGCAGCCAAGAACCTCAGTCTCTTCCCTCTGGAAACACCATATATTTT	CASSQEPQSLPSGNTIYF
-	TRBV7-3	-	TRBJ2-3	TGTGCCAGCAGCTTTAGCGGTTCGGGCACAGATACGCAGTATTTT	CASSFSGSGTDTQYF
TRBD1	TRBV5-1	few	TRBJ2-5	TGCGCCAGCAGTCAGGGGGTAGGGGAGACCCAGTACTTC	CASSQGVGETQYF
-	TRBV27	-	TRBJ2-1	TGTGCCAGCAGTTTCGTGCCTTTTGGCGGGTATGACAATGAGCAGTTCTTC	CASSFVPFGGYDNEQFF
-	TRBV7-2	medium-sized	TRBJ1-4	TGTGCCAGCAGCTCCAGGGGTGCCGCCGGAGAAAAACTGTTTTTT	CASSSRGAAGEKLFF
-	TRBV7-8	once	TRBJ1-2	TGTGCCAGCAGCTTGGCAGGGAACTATGGCTACACCTTC	CASSLAGNYGYTF
TRBD2	TRBV29-1	-	TRBJ2-1	TGCAGCGTTGTGGGACTAAGCGCCGCGGCGGATGAGCAGTTCTTC	CSVVGLSAAADEQFF
-	TRBV19	-	TRBJ1-6	TGTGCCAGTAGGGTTCAGTATAATTCACCCCTCCACTTT	CASRVQYNSPLHF
-	TRBV14	-	TRBJ2-7	TGTGCCAGCAGCCGACCGGAGGGTTCCCGGGAGCAGTACTTC	CASSRPEGSREQYF
-	TRBV15	-	TRBJ1-5	TGTGCCACCAGCAGAGATCAGACGGTGTCCCAGCATTTT	CATSRDQTVSQHF
-	TRBV7-9	-	TRBJ2-7	TGTGCCAGCAGCTTAGCTATCGAGCAGTACTTC	CASSLAIEQYF
-	TRBV6-5	-	TRBJ1-5	TGTGCCAGCAGTTACTCCCCGGGGGGCGCGAATCAGCCCCAGCATTTT	CASSYSPGGANQPQHF
TRBD1	TRBV28	few	TRBJ1-1	TGTGCCAGCAGTTCGGGACAGCTGAACACTGAAGCTTTCTTT	CASSSGQLNTEAFF
-	TRBV9	few	TRBJ1-1	TGTGCCAGCAGCGTAGCTGCGGGGCCCACTGAAGCTTTCTTT	CASSVAAGPTEAFF
-	TRBV5-4	-	TRBJ1-1	TGTGCCAGCAGCCCCTCGGGGAGTGAAGCTTTCTTT	CASSPSGSEAFF
TRBD1	TRBV2	-	TRBJ1-5	TGTGCCAGCAGGAGACAGGGAACGAGCAATCAGCCCCAGCATTTT	CASRRQGTSNQPQHF